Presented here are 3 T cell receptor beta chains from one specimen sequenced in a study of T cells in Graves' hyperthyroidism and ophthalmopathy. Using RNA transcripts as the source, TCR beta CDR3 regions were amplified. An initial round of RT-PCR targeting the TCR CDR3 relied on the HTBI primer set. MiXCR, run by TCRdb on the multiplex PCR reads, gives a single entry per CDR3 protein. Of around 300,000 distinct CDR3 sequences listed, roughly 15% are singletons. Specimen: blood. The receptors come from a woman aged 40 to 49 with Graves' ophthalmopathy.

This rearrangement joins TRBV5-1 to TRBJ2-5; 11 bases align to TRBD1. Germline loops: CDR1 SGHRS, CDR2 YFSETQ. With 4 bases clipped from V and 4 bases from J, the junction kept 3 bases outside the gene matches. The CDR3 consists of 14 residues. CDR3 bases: TGCGCCAGCAGCCCCGGGACAGGGGGAGAGACCCAGTACTTC. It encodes CASSPGTGGETQYF. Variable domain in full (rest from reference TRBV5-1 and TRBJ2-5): KAGVTQTPRYLIKTRGQQVTLSCSPISGHRSVSWYQQTPGQGLQFLFEYFSETQRNKGNFPGRFSGRQFSNSRSEMNVSTLELGDSALYLCASSPGTGGETQYFGPGTRLLVL.

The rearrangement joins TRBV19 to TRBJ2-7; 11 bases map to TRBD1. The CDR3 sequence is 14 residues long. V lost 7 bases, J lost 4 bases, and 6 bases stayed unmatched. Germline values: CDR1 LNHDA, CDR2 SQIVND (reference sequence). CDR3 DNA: TGTGCCAGTACCCCAGGGACAGGGGGTTACGAGCAGTACTTC. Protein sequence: CASTPGTGGYEQYF.

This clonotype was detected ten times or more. CDR3 sequence (DNA): TGTGCCAGCAGCTTATATGATTCGGGAGAACAGCCCCAGCATTTT. Amino acids: CASSLYDSGEQPQHF. This chain connects TRBV7-2 to TRBJ1-5; D is undetermined. The V and J ends lost 2 bases and 7 bases respectively, with 15 bases between them. This CDR3 has 15 residues. Germline assignment: CDR1 SGHTA and CDR2 FQGNSA.